The 26 T cell receptor beta chains given below trace back to one sample, sequenced in a study of T cells after yellow fever vaccination. TCRdb re-called the 5' RACE reads with MiXCR, one entry per CDR3 protein. The sample includes about 630,000 distinct CDR3 sequences, 12% of them seen just once. Material: PBMCs, obtained on the day of the yellow fever booster vaccination. All receptors come from a man aged 25-45 years who received the YFV17D yellow fever vaccine.

In this sample, this clonotype turned up a few times. The chain carries TRBV9 and TRBJ2-7, with 7 positions matching TRBD2. There are 15 residues in the CDR3. Germline V gives CDR1 SGDLS, CDR2 YYNGEE. V lost 0 bases, J lost 0 bases, and 3 bases stayed unmatched. For the CDR3, the DNA is TGTGCCAGCAGCGTAGGGGCGGGAGACTCCTACGAGCAGTACTTC. This sequence encodes CASSVGAGDSYEQYF.

This clonotype was counted ten times or more. This CDR3 is CASRFQNTGELFF. The DNA for the CDR3 is TGTGCCAGCAGGTTCCAAAACACCGGGGAGCTGTTTTTT. The rearrangement joins TRBV12-3 or TRBV12-4 to TRBJ2-2; unclear D gene. The CDR3 is made up of 13 amino acids. Trimming cost V 6 bases and J 2 bases, with 7 bases left between them.

This rearrangement joins TRBV7-2 to TRBJ2-3, with D unclear. Looked up from germline, CDR1 is SGHTA and CDR2 is FQGNSA. The V end was cut by 3 bases, the J end by 1 base, with 11 bases between. The CDR3 has 15 amino acids. The CDR3 nucleotides read TGTGCCAGCAGCTTTGTGGGGATCGGCACAGATACGCAGTATTTT. Translation: CASSFVGIGTDTQYF.

The V call is TRBV5-4, the J call TRBJ2-5; 7 positions agree with TRBD1. Germline V gives CDR1 SGHNT, CDR2 YYREEE (reference sequence). The CDR3 loop spans 13 amino acids. The V and J ends lost 5 bases and 5 bases, in that order; junction bases with no gene match: 6. In nucleotides, the CDR3 is TGTGCCAGCAGATTCGACAGGGTGGAGACCCAGTACTTC. Translating gives CASRFDRVETQYF.

This clonotype was detected only a few times. The V and J genes are TRBV9 and TRBJ2-7; 7 nucleotides agree with TRBD1. CDR3 size: 13 residues. With 3 bases clipped from V and 6 bases from J, the junction kept 6 bases outside the gene matches. Germline CDR1 is SGDLS and CDR2 is YYNGEE. CDR3 sequence reads: CASSEQGKGEQYF. CDR3 DNA: TGTGCCAGCAGCGAACAGGGGAAGGGCGAGCAGTACTTC.

As DNA, the CDR3 is TGCGCCAGCAGTTCTAGCGGGAGAAGGGACTCCTACGAGCAGTACTTC. It specifies CASSSSGRRDSYEQYF. The chain joins TRBV5-1 to TRBJ2-7, with 10 bases lining up with TRBD2. CDR1 and CDR2 from the germline V gene are SGHRS and YFSETQ. Unmatched junction bases numbered 8, after V lost 5 bases and J lost 0 bases. This CDR3 spans 16 amino acids.

This chain connects TRBV18 to TRBJ2-7, with D possibly being TRBD1 or TRBD2 (5 bases each). Trimming cost V 6 bases and J 0 bases, with 15 bases left between them. Germline CDR1 KGHSH, CDR2 LQKENI. This CDR3 contains 15 residues. DNA for the CDR3: TGTGCCAGCTCCGAGAGGGACGAGAGCTCCTACGAGCAGTACTTC. It yields the protein CASSERDESSYEQYF.

This clonotype was counted a few times. The chain is built from TRBV29-1 and TRBJ2-1; unclear D gene. The CDR3 is 13 amino acids. Trimming pared 2 bases from V and 6 bases from J, leaving 11 bases between. CDR1 is SQVTM and CDR2 is ANQGSEA in the germline V gene. In DNA form, the CDR3 reads TGCAGCGTTGAACCGGCTTGGGCCAATGAGCAGTTCTTC. This sequence encodes CSVEPAWANEQFF.

The chain joins TRBV15 to TRBJ2-1, with D possibly TRBD1 on 5 matching bases. With 2 bases removed from V and 8 bases from J, the gap between germline ends came to 10 bases. Germline V lookup: CDR1 LNHNV, CDR2 YYDKDF (reference sequence). The CDR3 is 13 residues long. The CDR3 region has the DNA TGTGCCACCAGCAGATCAGGGCGAGATGAGCAGTTCTTC. Residues: CATSRSGRDEQFF.

CDR3 coding DNA: TGTGCCAGCAGCTCCATCGGAGGGTATAATTCACCCCTCCACTTT. Translated: CASSSIGGYNSPLHF. The chain is built from TRBV7-8 and TRBJ1-6; no reliable D call. Germline V gene sequence: CDR1 SGHVS, CDR2 FQNEAQ. CDR3 size: 15 residues. Deletions cut 4 bases from V and 4 bases from J, with 11 bases between.

In its sample, this clonotype was seen a few times. The rearrangement uses TRBV30 and TRBJ1-5; 9 bases align to TRBD1. V lost 0 bases and J lost 4; bases outside the gene matches: 4. The CDR3 totals 15 residues. The germline gives CDR1 GTSNPN, CDR2 SVGIG (reference sequence). The CDR3 DNA sequence: TGTGCCTGGAGTGTACGACAGGGGGTGAATCAGCCCCAGCATTTT. This codes for CAWSVRQGVNQPQHF.

This clonotype occurred a few times. This chain connects TRBV11-2 to TRBJ2-7, with D possibly matching TRBD2 (5 bases). V was clipped by 6 bases and J by 6 bases, with 15 bases between them. The CDR3 extends over 13 amino acids. Germline V gives CDR1 SGHAT, CDR2 FQNNGV. The DNA for the CDR3 is TGTGCCAGCAGATCAGTCGGGCTAGCCGAGCAGTACTTC. Translating it yields CASRSVGLAEQYF.

This sequence joins TRBV10-1 and TRBJ2-3; unclear D gene. The CDR3 is 11 residues long. V was cut by 6 bases and J by 6 bases, with 7 bases left in between. From germline, CDR1 is WNHNN and CDR2 SYGVQD (reference sequence). The CDR3 DNA reads TGCGCCAGCAGCGAAAGGGATACGCAGTATTTT. Its protein is CASSERDTQYF.

This clonotype was counted a few times. The genes are TRBV5-1 and TRBJ2-5; a weak D match, TRBD2 (5 bases). V lost 3 bases and J lost 0, with 12 bases in between. This CDR3 has 15 residues. Germline CDR1 is SGHRS and CDR2 is YFSETQ. The CDR3 is CASSSEREYQETQYF. The CDR3 DNA is TGCGCCAGCAGCTCGGAAAGGGAGTACCAAGAGACCCAGTACTTC.

This clonotype was seen a few times. This chain uses TRBV3-1 with TRBJ2-7, with D perhaps TRBD2 (6 bases). CDR1 and CDR2 from the germline V gene are LGHDT and YNNKEL (reference sequence). Trimming removed 4 bases at V and 12 bases at J, with 13 bases between. The CDR3 is made up of 11 amino acids. The CDR3 DNA sequence: TGTGCCAGCAGCCGCTCCCGGGACTTGTACTTC. This sequence encodes CASSRSRDLYF.

V is TRBV9 and J is TRBJ2-1; TRBD2 matches at 9 bases. The junction had 8 bases not matched to a gene; V was cut back by 0 bases and J by 1 base. Germline lookup yields CDR1 SGDLS and CDR2 YYNGEE. This CDR3 region has 18 residues. CDR3 sequence (DNA): TGTGCCAGCAGCGTAGCCCCAGCGGGAGGAAGTTCCTACAATGAGCAGTTCTTC. This codes for CASSVAPAGGSSYNEQFF.

The table lists this clonotype with a few counts. The rearrangement joins TRBV6-2 or TRBV6-3 to TRBJ1-2, with D perhaps TRBD1 (5 bases). The germline V gene has CDR1 MNHEY and CDR2 SVGEGT. The CDR3 runs to 17 residues. Deletions cut 10 bases from V and 6 bases from J, with 30 bases between. The chain's CDR3 is CATYSYQTVTTVNGYTF. Written as DNA, the CDR3 is TGTGCCACCTACTCTTACCAGACAGTCACTACTGTTAATGGCTACACCTTC.

This chain uses TRBV20-1 with TRBJ2-7; a possible D gene is TRBD2 (5 bases). There are 13 residues in the CDR3. The V gene's germline CDR1 is DFQATT and CDR2 SNEGSKA (reference sequence). The CDR3 sequence: CSAGLPGSYEQYF. The CDR3 DNA reads as TGCAGCGCAGGACTGCCGGGCTCCTACGAGCAGTACTTC.

This clonotype occurred a few times. The junction shows a germline mismatch at one end, possibly a read error. The rearrangement joins TRBV28 to TRBJ2-2; D unresolved. Germline assignment: CDR1 MDHEN and CDR2 SYDVKM. The CDR3 is 12 amino acids. The DNA for the CDR3 is TGTGCCAGCAGTACCTTTCCCGGGCAGCTGTTTTTT. Protein: CASSTFPGQLFF. Full variable domain (remainder filled in from reference TRBV28 and TRBJ2-2): DVKVTQSSRYLVKRTGEKVFLECVQDMDHENMFWYRQDPGLGLRLIYFSYDVKMKEKGDIPEGYSVSREKKERFSLILESASTNQTSMYLCASSTFPGQLFFGEGSRLTVL.

There are a few counts of this clonotype. The CDR3 coding sequence is TGTGCCAGCAGCCCAGGACCCCTCTACACCGGGGAGCTGTTTTTT. This translates into CASSPGPLYTGELFF. The rearrangement joins TRBV12-3 or TRBV12-4 to TRBJ2-2; D uncertain. The ends were cut back, 6 bases at V and 3 bases at J, with 14 bases in the middle. The CDR3 runs to 15 residues.

In its sample, this clonotype was seen once. The J gene is TRBJ2-1, the V gene TRBV20-1; the D gene is possibly TRBD2 (7 bases). The V end was cut by 6 bases, the J end by 9 bases, with 21 bases between. The germline V gene encodes CDR1 DFQATT and CDR2 SNEGSKA (reference sequence). The CDR3 consists of 14 residues. The CDR3: CSAKGGQYPFEQFF. The CDR3 region has the DNA TGCAGTGCGAAGGGGGGGCAATATCCGTTTGAGCAGTTCTTC.

The rearrangement uses TRBV9 and TRBJ2-7, with unresolved D. The CDR3 is 16 amino acids. Trimming cost V 0 bases and J 0 bases, with 13 bases left between them. CDR1 is SGDLS, CDR2 YYNGEE, per germline. The CDR3 coding sequence is TGTGCCAGCAGCGTAGGTGGTTCGGGCTACTCCTACGAGCAGTACTTC. Its protein product is CASSVGGSGYSYEQYF.

This clonotype was detected ten times or more. The rearrangement uses TRBV29-1 and TRBJ2-2; perhaps D is TRBD1 or TRBD2 (5 bases each). CDR3 length equals 14 residues. Germline V gene sequence: CDR1 SQVTM, CDR2 ANQGSEA. V was clipped by 2 bases and J by 4 bases, with 11 bases between them. The CDR3 DNA reads as TGCAGCGTTGAAAAAGGGACGTCCACCGGGGAGCTGTTTTTT. The encoded protein is CSVEKGTSTGELFF.

The J gene is TRBJ2-2, the V gene TRBV7-9; 10 bases fit TRBD1. CDR1 and CDR2 (germline): SEHNR, FQNEAQ (reference sequence). V lost 5 bases and J lost 6; bases outside the gene matches: 6. This CDR3 is built from 15 residues. The CDR3 sequence is CASSRGQGGPGELFF. CDR3 in DNA: TGTGCCAGCAGCCGAGGACAGGGGGGCCCCGGGGAGCTGTTTTTT.

This clonotype was seen a handful of times. V usage is TRBV21-1 and J usage is TRBJ1-2; the table assigns TRBD1, which was not confirmed against the DNA. TRBV21-1 is a listed pseudogene. This CDR3 comprises 13 residues. The CDR3 spells CASSKYRVDGYTF. As DNA, the CDR3 is TGTGCCAGCAGCAAATACAGGGTGGATGGCTACACCTTC.

The rearrangement joins TRBV19 to TRBJ2-7; perhaps D is TRBD1 or TRBD2 (5 bases each). Deletions cut 8 bases from V and 0 bases from J, with 11 bases between. The CDR3 sequence is 13 residues long. Germline values: CDR1 LNHDA, CDR2 SQIVND (reference sequence). CDR3 region: CASSGRNSYEQYF. The CDR3 DNA is TGTGCCAGTTCGGGACGCAACTCCTACGAGCAGTACTTC. The complete variable domain, with remaining parts taken from reference TRBV19 and TRBJ2-7, reads DGGITQSPKYLFRKEGQNVTLSCEQNLNHDAMYWYRQDPGQGLRLIYYSQIVNDFQKGDIAEGYSVSREKKESFPLTVTSAQKNPTAFYLCASSGRNSYEQYFGPGTRLTVT.